The entry that follows covers one T cell receptor (beta chain) sequence. The antigen remains undetermined. This specimen comes from a study of OX40 agonist ivuxolimab in advanced cancers. Overall study context: Ivuxolimab was administered intravenously to patients at 0.01 to 10 mg/kg every 2 weeks.

Here immunoSEQ multiplex PCR was the method, and the copy in TCRdb shows in-frame clones only, minus some. The sample lists tens of thousands of clones, roughly nine tenths seen once, with approximately 10% in the top ten. Points from the study as a whole: Both blood CD4+ and CD8+ T cells showed clonal growth by week 6 at 0.1 to 3.0 mg/kg.

From germline, CDR1 is MNHEY and CDR2 SMNVEV (reference sequence). This CDR3 spans 19 amino acids. Deletions cut 4 bases from V and 5 bases from J, with 29 bases between. The specimen comprised CD4+ or CD8+ T cells sorted from blood, sampled in a trial of the OX40 agonist ivuxolimab. The chain employs TRBV27 and TRBJ1-2; a weak D match, TRBD1 (5 bases). The sequence came from an adult with an advanced solid tumor such as melanoma, head and neck, liver or kidney cancer. This CDR3 is CASSSYPDSPGTGRYGYTF. DNA of the CDR3: TGTGCCAGCAGTTCCTACCCCGATTCCCCCGGGACGGGACGTTATGGCTACACCTTC.